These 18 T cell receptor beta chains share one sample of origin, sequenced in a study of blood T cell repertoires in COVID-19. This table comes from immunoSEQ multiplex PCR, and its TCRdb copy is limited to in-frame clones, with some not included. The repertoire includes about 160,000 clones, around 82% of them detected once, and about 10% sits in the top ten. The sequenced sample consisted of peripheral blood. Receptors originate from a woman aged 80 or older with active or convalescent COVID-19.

The chain's CDR3 is CASSRDRAADNEQFF. The CDR3 bases are TGTGCCAGTAGTAGGGACAGGGCGGCCGACAATGAGCAGTTCTTC. The chain is built from TRBV19 and TRBJ2-1; 9 bases match TRBD1. The CDR3 covers 15 residues. CDR1 LNHDA and CDR2 SQIVND come from the germline V gene (reference sequence). V shed 4 bases and J 5 bases; nucleotides not matched to a gene: 6.

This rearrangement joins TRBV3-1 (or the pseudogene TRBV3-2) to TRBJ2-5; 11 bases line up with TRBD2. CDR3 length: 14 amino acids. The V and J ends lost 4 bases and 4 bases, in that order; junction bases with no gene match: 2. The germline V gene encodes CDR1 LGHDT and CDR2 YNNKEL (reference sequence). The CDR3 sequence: CASSLTSGIETQYF. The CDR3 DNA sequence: TGTGCCAGCAGCCTGACTAGCGGGATAGAGACCCAGTACTTC.

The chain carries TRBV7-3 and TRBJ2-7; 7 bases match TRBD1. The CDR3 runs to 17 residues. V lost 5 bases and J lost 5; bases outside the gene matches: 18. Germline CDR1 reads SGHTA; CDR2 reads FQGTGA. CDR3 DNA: TGTGCCAGCAGCGAATATATCGGACAGGTAGTACCGAACGAGCAGTACTTC. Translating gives CASSEYIGQVVPNEQYF.

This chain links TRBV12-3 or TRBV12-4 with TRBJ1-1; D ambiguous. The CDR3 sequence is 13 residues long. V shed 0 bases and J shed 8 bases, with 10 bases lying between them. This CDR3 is CASSLAVLEEAFF. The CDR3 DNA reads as TGTGCCAGCAGTTTAGCGGTATTAGAGGAAGCTTTCTTT.

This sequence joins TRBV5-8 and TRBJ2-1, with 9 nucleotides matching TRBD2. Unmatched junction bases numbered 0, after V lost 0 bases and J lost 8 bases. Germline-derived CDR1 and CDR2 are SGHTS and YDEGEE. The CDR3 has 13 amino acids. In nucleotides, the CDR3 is TGTGCCAGCAGCTTGGAGCGGGAGGATGAGCAGTTCTTC. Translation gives CASSLEREDEQFF.

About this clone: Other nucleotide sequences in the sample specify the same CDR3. CDR3 bases: TGTGCCAGCAGTGGTCAGAATAATTCACCCCTCCACTTT. This gives the protein CASSGQNNSPLHF. This chain uses TRBV2 with TRBJ1-6; no reliable D call. V was trimmed by 4 bases and J by 5 bases, leaving 6 bases between them. The CDR3 is 13 amino acids. Per the germline V gene, CDR1 is SNHLY and CDR2 is FYNNEI. Supplemented by reference TRBV2 and TRBJ1-6, the full variable domain reads EPEVTQTPSHQVTQMGQEVILRCVPISNHLYFYWYRQILGQKVEFLVSFYNNEISEKSEIFDDQFSVERPDGSNFTLKIRSTKLEDSAMYFCASSGQNNSPLHFGNGTRLTVT.

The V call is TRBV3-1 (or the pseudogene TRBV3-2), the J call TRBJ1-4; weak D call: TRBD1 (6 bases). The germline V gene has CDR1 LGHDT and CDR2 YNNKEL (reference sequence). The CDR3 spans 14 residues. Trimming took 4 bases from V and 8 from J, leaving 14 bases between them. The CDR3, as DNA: TGTGCCAGCAGCCCTAACAGGGTTGAAGAAAAACTGTTTTTT. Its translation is CASSPNRVEEKLFF.

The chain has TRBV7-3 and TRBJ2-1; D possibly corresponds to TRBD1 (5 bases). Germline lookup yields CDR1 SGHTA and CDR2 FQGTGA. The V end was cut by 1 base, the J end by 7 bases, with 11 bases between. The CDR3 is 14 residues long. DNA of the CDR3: TGTGCCAGCAGCTTAAGCGGACAATTGAATGAGCAGTTCTTC. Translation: CASSLSGQLNEQFF.

CDR3 bases: TGTGCCAGCATCATGGGGGGACTAATGAACACTGAAGCTTTCTTT. Its protein product is CASIMGGLMNTEAFF. The rearrangement links TRBV6-5 to TRBJ1-1; the D gene is possibly TRBD1 (5 bases). The CDR3 is made up of 15 amino acids. Trimming shortened V by 7 bases and J by 0 bases, and 15 bases separated the two germline ends. Germline CDR1 is MNHEY and CDR2 is SVGAGI.

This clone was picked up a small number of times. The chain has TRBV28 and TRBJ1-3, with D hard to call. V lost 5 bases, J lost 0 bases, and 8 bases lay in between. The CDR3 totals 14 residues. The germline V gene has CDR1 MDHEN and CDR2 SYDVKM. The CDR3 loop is CASSHGYSGNTIYF. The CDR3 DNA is TGTGCCAGCAGTCACGGTTACTCTGGAAACACCATATATTTT. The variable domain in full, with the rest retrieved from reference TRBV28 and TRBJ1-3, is DVKVTQSSRYLVKRTGEKVFLECVQDMDHENMFWYRQDPGLGLRLIYFSYDVKMKEKGDIPEGYSVSREKKERFSLILESASTNQTSMYLCASSHGYSGNTIYFGEGSWLTVV.

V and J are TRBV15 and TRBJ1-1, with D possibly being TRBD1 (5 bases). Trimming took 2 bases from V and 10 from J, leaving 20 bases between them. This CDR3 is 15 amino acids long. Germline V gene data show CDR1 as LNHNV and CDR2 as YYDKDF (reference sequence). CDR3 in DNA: TGTGCCACCAGCAGATCTCACGGGGGGGTGAGGTCAGCTTTCTTT. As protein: CATSRSHGGVRSAFF.

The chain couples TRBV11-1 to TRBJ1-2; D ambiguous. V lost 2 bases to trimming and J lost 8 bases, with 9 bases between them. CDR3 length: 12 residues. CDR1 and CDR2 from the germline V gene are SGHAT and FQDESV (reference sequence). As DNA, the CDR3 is TGTGCCAGCAGCTTACCCGGCGGAGGCTACACCTTC. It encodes CASSLPGGGYTF.

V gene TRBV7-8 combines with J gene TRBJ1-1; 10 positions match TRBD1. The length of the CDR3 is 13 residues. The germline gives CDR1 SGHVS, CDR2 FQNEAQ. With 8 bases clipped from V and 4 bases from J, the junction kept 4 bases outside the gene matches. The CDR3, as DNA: TGTGCCAGCCACCGGGACAGGGGCACTGAAGCTTTCTTT. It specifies CASHRDRGTEAFF. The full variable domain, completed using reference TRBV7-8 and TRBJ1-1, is GAGVSQSPRYKVAKRGQDVALRCDPISGHVSLFWYQQALGQGPEFLTYFQNEAQLDKSGLPSDRFFAERPEGSVSTLKIQRTQQEDSAVYLCASHRDRGTEAFFGQGTRLTVV.

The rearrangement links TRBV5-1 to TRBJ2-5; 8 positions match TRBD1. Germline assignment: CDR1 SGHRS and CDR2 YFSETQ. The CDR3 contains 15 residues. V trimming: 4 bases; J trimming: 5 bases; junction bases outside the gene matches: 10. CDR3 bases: TGCGCCAGCAGCGAGGCAGGGGGCGCGGGGGAGACCCAGTACTTC. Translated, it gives CASSEAGGAGETQYF.

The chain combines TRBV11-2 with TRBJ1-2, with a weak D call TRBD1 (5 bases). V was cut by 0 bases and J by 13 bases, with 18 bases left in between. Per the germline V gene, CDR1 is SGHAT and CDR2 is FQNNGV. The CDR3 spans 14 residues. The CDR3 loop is CASSLETQVYPLTF. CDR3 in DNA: TGTGCCAGCAGCTTAGAGACACAGGTCTACCCCCTCACCTTC. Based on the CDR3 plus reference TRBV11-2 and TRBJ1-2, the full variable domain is EAGVAQSPRYKIIEKRQSVAFWCNPISGHATLYWYQQILGQGPKLLIQFQNNGVVDDSQLPKDRFSAERLKGVDSTLKIQPAKLEDSAVYLCASSLETQVYPLTFGSGTRLTVV.

CDR3 amino acids: CASSRRTGVAQETQYF. CDR3 DNA sequence: TGTGCCAGCAGCCGTAGGACAGGGGTAGCCCAAGAGACCCAGTACTTC. The rearrangement links TRBV7-9 to TRBJ2-5, with 9 nucleotides matching TRBD1. V trimming: 5 bases; J trimming: 1 base; junction bases outside the gene matches: 8. Germline CDR1 and CDR2: SEHNR and FQNEAQ (reference sequence). The CDR3 has 16 amino acids.

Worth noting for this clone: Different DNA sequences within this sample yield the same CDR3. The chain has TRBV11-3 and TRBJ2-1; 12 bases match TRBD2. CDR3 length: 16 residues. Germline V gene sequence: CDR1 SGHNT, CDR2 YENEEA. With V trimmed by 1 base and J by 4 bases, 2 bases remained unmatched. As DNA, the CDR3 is TGTGCCAGCAGCTTAGTACTAGCGGGGGGTTACAATGAGCAGTTCTTC. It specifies CASSLVLAGGYNEQFF.

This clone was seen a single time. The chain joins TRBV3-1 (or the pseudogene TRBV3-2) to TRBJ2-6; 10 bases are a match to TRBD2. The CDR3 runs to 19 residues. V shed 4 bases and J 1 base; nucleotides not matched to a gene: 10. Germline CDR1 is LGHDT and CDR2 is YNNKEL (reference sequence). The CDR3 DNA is TGTGCCAGCAGCCGATACCGAGCGGGAGGGGGGTCTGGGGCCAACGTCCTGACTTTC. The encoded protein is CASSRYRAGGGSGANVLTF.